A selection of T cell receptor beta chains follows, all from one sample in a study of blood T cells in healthy people across ages. Each CDR3 protein is one row after TCRdb ran MiXCR on the 5' RACE reads. The sample lists 1.2 million to 1.5 million distinct CDR3 sequences, around 59% occurring once. Sequences were obtained from blood. These TCRs come from a man between 18 and 35 years old in good health. Each CDR3 is given without its conserved first and last residue.

>TRBV7-9
ASSTELAGGKQF
>TRBV5-1
ASSVTAYTDTQY
>TRBV5-5
ASSPQLQGAYTGELF
>TRBV6-6
ASSNTAHQPQH
>TRBV6-5
ATVPGTGASNEQF
>TRBV6-4
ASSDQIGQGARQGYT
>TRBV14
ASSLYLHSPLH
>TRBV4-2
ASRRTSGGTLSYEQY
>TRBV20-1
SARGLVAPSYNEQF
>TRBV6-2/TRBV6-3
ASSPGGRYGYT
>TRBV4-1
ASCQGQGAVWGYT
>TRBV28
ASSGRTGPLPDTQY
>TRBV5-1
ASSLESREGQNEQF
>TRBV2
ASSWPRGAQEQF
>TRBV27
ASSPSGQHYGYT
>TRBV15
ATSKTRGMDTEAF
>TRBV20-1
SAPDRGGSYEQY
>TRBV20-1
SAREIRGEETQY
>TRBV5-1
ASSDGQGAPDGYT